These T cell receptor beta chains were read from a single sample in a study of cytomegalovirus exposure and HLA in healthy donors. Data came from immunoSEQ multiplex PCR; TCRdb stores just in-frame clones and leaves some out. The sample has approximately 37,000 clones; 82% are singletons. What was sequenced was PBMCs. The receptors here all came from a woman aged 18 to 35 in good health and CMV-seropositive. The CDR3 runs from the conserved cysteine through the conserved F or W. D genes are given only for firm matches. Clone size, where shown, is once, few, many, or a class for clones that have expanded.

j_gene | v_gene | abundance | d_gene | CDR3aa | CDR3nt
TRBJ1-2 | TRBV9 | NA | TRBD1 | CASTPGPDRSYGYTF | TGTGCCAGCACCCCCGGGCCGGACAGGAGCTATGGCTACACCTTC
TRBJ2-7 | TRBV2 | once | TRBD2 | CASSRATSGRFYEQYF | TGTGCCAGCAGCCGCGCGACTAGCGGGAGATTTTACGAGCAGTACTTC
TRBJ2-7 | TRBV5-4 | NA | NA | CASSLLGEQYF | TGTGCCAGCAGCTTGCTAGGAGAGCAGTACTTC
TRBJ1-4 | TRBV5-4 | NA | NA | CASSALQGAANEKLFF | TGTGCCAGCAGCGCCCTACAGGGCGCAGCTAATGAAAAACTGTTTTTT
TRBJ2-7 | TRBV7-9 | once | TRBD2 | CSSSPRTSGRSSYEQYF | TGTTCCAGCAGCCCCCGGACTAGCGGGCGAAGCTCCTACGAGCAGTACTTC
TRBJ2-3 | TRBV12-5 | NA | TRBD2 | CASQGLAGGVPQYF | TGTGCTAGTCAGGGGCTAGCGGGGGGGGTGCCGCAGTATTTT
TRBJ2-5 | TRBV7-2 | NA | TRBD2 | CASSPGLAQETQYF | TGTGCCAGCAGCCCGGGACTAGCCCAAGAGACCCAGTACTTC
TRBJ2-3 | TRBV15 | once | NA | CATSRQGTPTDTQYF | TGTGCCACCAGCAGACAGGGGACGCCCACAGATACGCAGTATTTT
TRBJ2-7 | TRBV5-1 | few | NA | CASSWRVTGSYEQYF | TGCGCCAGCAGCTGGAGGGTGACGGGATCCTACGAGCAGTACTTC
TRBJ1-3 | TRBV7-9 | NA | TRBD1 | CASSEQGRSGNTIYF | TGTGCCAGCAGCGAACAGGGGAGATCTGGAAACACCATATATTTT
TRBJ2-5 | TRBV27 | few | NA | CASSLRGRETQYF | TGTGCCAGCAGTTTACGAGGGAGGGAGACCCAGTACTTC
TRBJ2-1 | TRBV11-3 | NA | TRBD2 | CASSSNRARSGSVSIEQFF | TGTGCCAGCAGCTCTAACCGGGCCCGGAGCGGGAGTGTCTCCATTGAGCAGTTCTTC
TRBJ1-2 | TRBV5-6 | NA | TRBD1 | CASSLPTGTQLF | TGTGCCAGCAGCTTGCCGACAGGGACTCAACTTTTC
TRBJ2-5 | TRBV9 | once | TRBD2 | CASSVFGGSQETQYF | TGTGCCAGCAGCGTATTTGGCGGGAGCCAAGAGACCCAGTACTTC
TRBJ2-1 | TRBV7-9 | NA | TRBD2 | CASSPGEREVYNEQFF | TGTGCCAGCAGCCCCGGGGAGCGGGAGGTTTACAATGAGCAGTTCTTC
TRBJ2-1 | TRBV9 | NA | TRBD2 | CASSVGGTSGNEQFF | TGTGCCAGCAGCGTAGGTGGGACTAGCGGGAATGAGCAGTTCTTC
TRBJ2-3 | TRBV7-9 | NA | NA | CASSPLGSPGEDTQYF | TGTGCCAGCAGCCCGCTTGGCTCTCCCGGGGAGGATACGCAGTATTTT
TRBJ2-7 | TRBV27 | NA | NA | CASSLRGGEQYF | TGTGCCAGCAGTTTAAGGGGTGGAGAGCAGTACTTC
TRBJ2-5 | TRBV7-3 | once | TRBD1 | CASSDSRGLHRETQYF | TGTGCCAGCAGCGATTCCAGGGGGCTGCACCGAGAGACCCAGTACTTC
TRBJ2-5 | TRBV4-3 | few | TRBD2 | CASSQSTSGGVETQYF | TGCGCCAGCAGCCAAAGTACTAGCGGGGGGGTAGAGACCCAGTACTTC
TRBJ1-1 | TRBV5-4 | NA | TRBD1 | CASSRAPQGGNTEAFF | TGTGCCAGCAGCCGGGCTCCGCAGGGGGGGAACACTGAAGCTTTCTTT
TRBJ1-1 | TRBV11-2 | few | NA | CASSLDPGTEAFF | TGTGCCAGCAGCTTAGATCCAGGAACTGAAGCTTTCTTT
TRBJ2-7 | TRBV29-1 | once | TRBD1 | CSVAGGAYEQYF | TGCAGCGTAGCAGGGGGCGCGTACGAGCAGTACTTC
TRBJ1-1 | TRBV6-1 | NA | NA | CASSESGRAPEAFF | TGTGCCAGCAGTGAATCTGGGCGGGCTCCTGAAGCTTTCTTT
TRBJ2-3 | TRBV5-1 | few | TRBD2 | CASSPGLAGGRTDTQYF | TGCGCCAGCAGCCCCGGACTAGCGGGAGGTCGCACAGATACGCAGTATTTT
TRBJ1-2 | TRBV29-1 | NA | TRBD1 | CSVGTGYGYTF | TGCAGCGTGGGGACAGGGTATGGCTACACCTTC
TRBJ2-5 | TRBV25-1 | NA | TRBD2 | CASSEGAGLVQETQYF | TGTGCCAGCAGTGAAGGAGCGGGACTAGTCCAAGAGACCCAGTACTTC
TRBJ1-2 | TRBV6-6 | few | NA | CASIPRPERYGYTF | TGTGCCAGCATCCCTCGGCCCGAGCGCTATGGCTACACCTTC
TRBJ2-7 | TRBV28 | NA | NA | CATAVRYEQYF | TGTGCCACCGCCGTCCGATACGAGCAGTACTTC
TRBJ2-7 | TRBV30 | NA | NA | CAWSPSTGYEQYF | TGTGCCTGGAGCCCGTCGACAGGTTACGAGCAGTACTTC
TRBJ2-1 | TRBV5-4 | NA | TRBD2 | CASSLQRGIYNEQFF | TGTGCCAGCAGCTTGCAGCGGGGGATCTACAATGAGCAGTTCTTC
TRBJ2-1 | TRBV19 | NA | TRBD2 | CASSIGLAGGFSEQFF | TGTGCCAGTAGTATTGGCCTAGCGGGGGGTTTTAGTGAGCAGTTCTTC
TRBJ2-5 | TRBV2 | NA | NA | CASSGGGYQETQYF | TGTGCCAGCAGTGGAGGGGGTTACCAAGAGACCCAGTACTTC